This entry lists 25 T cell receptor beta chains sequenced from one sample in a study of Ad26.COV2.S vaccination and SARS-CoV-2 variants. Sample treatment: around 19 received Ad26.COV2.S at low or high dose, single or two shots; 5 received placebo; per-sample allocation not given. Sampling occurred on day 63 after the first vaccine or placebo injection. Sequencing used immunoSEQ multiplex PCR; TCRdb keeps in-frame clones, though not all of them. Of fewer than 400,000 clones listed, roughly 90% were seen once; the top ten hold around 5.5%. The input for sequencing was peripheral blood, taken in a trial of Ad26.COV2.S vaccine versus placebo. The receptors were gathered from a person between 18 and 59 years old who received the Ad26.COV2.S COVID-19 vaccine or a placebo.

The chain couples TRBV27 to TRBJ1-5; TRBD1 might be the D (6 bases). The ends were cut back, 0 bases at V and 7 bases at J, with 7 bases in the middle. The germline CDR1 and CDR2 sequences are MNHEY and SMNVEV (reference sequence). This CDR3 spans 13 amino acids. This CDR3 reads CASSLSGGQPQHF. The CDR3 region has the DNA TGTGCCAGCAGTTTATCAGGGGGACAGCCCCAGCATTTT.

The rearrangement uses TRBV4-3 and TRBJ1-3; D uncertain. The germline V and J ends were trimmed by 0 bases and 2 bases, with 11 bases remaining between them. The germline V gene encodes CDR1 LGHNA and CDR2 YSLEER. CDR3 length: 16 residues. CDR3 in DNA: TGCGCCAGCAGCCAAGATAAGGGAACAACTGGAAACACCATATATTTT. This gives the protein CASSQDKGTTGNTIYF.

The chain combines TRBV7-6 with TRBJ1-1; D unresolved. The V gene lost 0 bases and the J gene lost 8 bases, with 10 bases spanning the gap. The CDR3 runs to 13 residues. CDR1 and CDR2 from the germline V gene are SGHVS and FNYEAQ. In DNA, the CDR3 is TGTGCCAGCAGCTTAGCGGGCCAGTCAGAAGCTTTCTTT. It codes for CASSLAGQSEAFF.

V gene TRBV7-2 combines with J gene TRBJ2-5, with D possibly matching TRBD2 (6 bases). V lost 2 bases, J lost 3 bases, and 13 bases lay in between. The CDR3 covers 15 residues. In germline, CDR1 is SGHTA, CDR2 FQGNSA. The CDR3 sequence is CASSLSEIAEETQYF. Here the CDR3 DNA reads TGTGCCAGCAGCTTATCGGAGATAGCGGAAGAGACCCAGTACTTC.

This chain joins TRBV5-1 and TRBJ2-2; D is unclear. Trimming left V 2 bases short and J 3 bases short, with 8 bases between. CDR3 size: 14 residues. Germline CDR1 is SGHRS and CDR2 is YFSETQ. CDR3 amino acids: CASSLTVYTGELFF. CDR3 DNA: TGCGCCAGCAGCTTAACAGTCTACACCGGGGAGCTGTTTTTT.

V and J are TRBV6-5 and TRBJ2-3; no clear D. V was trimmed by 7 bases and J by 4 bases, leaving 6 bases between them. The CDR3 sequence is 11 residues long. Per the germline V gene, CDR1 is MNHEY and CDR2 is SVGAGI. The CDR3 protein is CASIGADTQYF. CDR3 coding DNA: TGTGCCAGCATTGGGGCAGATACGCAGTATTTT.

The chain carries TRBV19 and TRBJ1-5, with TRBD1 matching over 8 bases. This CDR3 is built from 15 residues. Trimming at V came to 9 bases and at J to 2 bases, leaving 9 bases not matched to a gene. Germline V gene sequence: CDR1 LNHDA, CDR2 SQIVND (reference sequence). Written as DNA, the CDR3 is TGTGCCAGCCGCAAGGACAGGGTCGGCAATCAGCCCCAGCATTTT. This gives the protein CASRKDRVGNQPQHF. Full variable domain (missing parts from reference TRBV19 and TRBJ1-5): DGGITQSPKYLFRKEGQNVTLSCEQNLNHDAMYWYRQDPGQGLRLIYYSQIVNDFQKGDIAEGYSVSREKKESFPLTVTSAQKNPTAFYLCASRKDRVGNQPQHFGDGTRLSIL.

This rearrangement joins TRBV21-1 to TRBJ1-2. TRBV21-1 is termed a pseudogene. The length of the CDR3 is 13 residues. CDR3 protein: CASSREGGYGYTF. The CDR3 bases are TGTGCCAGCAGCAGAGAGGGGGGGTATGGCTACACCTTC.

The V call is TRBV6-5, the J call TRBJ2-7, with D possibly being TRBD1 or TRBD2 (5 bases each). Looked up from germline, CDR1 is MNHEY and CDR2 is SVGAGI. V was shortened by 4 bases and J by 6 bases, with 16 bases between the two germline ends. The length of the CDR3 is 14 residues. The CDR3 loop is CASSFLGTSLEQYF. CDR3 coding DNA: TGTGCCAGCAGTTTCCTCGGGACCTCCCTCGAGCAGTACTTC.

This rearrangement joins TRBV12-3 or TRBV12-4 to TRBJ1-5; 7 nucleotides line up with TRBD1. Losses at the gene ends were 6 bases for V and 7 bases for J; bases not matched to a gene: 6. The CDR3 consists of 13 residues. Here the CDR3 DNA reads TGTGCCAGCAGCCGGACAGGACCCCAGCCCCAGCATTTT. Amino acids: CASSRTGPQPQHF.

For this clone: Mismatch with germline at one junction end may stem from a read error. The rearrangement uses TRBV4-3 and TRBJ2-5, with 8 bases lining up with TRBD2. CDR1 is LGHNA and CDR2 is YSLEER in the germline V gene. The CDR3 is made up of 16 amino acids. The CDR3 DNA is TGCGCCAGCAGTCAAGTAGGGACGGGGGGGCAAGAGACCCAGTACTTC. It is translated as CASSQVGTGGQETQYF.

The chain has TRBV15 and TRBJ2-5; the match to TRBD2 covers 8 bases. The CDR3 has 18 amino acids. In germline, CDR1 is LNHNV, CDR2 YYDKDF (reference sequence). V dropped 9 bases and J dropped 2; count of bases not matched to a gene: 20. In DNA, the CDR3 is TGTGCCACTTTTCCAAGGGAGCGGGGGTCCTATCTGCAAGAGACCCAGTACTTC. Translation: CATFPRERGSYLQETQYF.

This chain links TRBV27 with TRBJ2-1, with TRBD2 identical over 12 bases. Germline assignment: CDR1 MNHEY and CDR2 SMNVEV (reference sequence). This CDR3 spans 16 amino acids. V lost 1 base to trimming and J lost 7 bases; unmatched junction nucleotides: 5. The CDR3 nucleotides read TGTGCCAGCAGTTTATACTCTAGCGGGGGGGGAAATGAGCAGTTCTTC. Translating gives CASSLYSSGGGNEQFF.

This clone was observed a few times. The rearrangement uses TRBV4-3 and TRBJ1-5; 7 nucleotides match TRBD1. The V and J ends lost 3 bases and 2 bases, in that order; junction bases with no gene match: 4. This CDR3 has 15 amino acids. Germline V gene lookup returns CDR1 LGHNA and CDR2 YSLEER. The DNA of the CDR3 is TGCGCCAGCAGCCATGACACAGGGGGCAATCAGCCCCAGCATTTT. The encoded protein is CASSHDTGGNQPQHF.

The chain is built from TRBV19 and TRBJ1-3, with 10 bases fitting TRBD1. Looked up from germline, CDR1 is LNHDA and CDR2 is SQIVND (reference sequence). The trim removed 6 bases at V and 15 bases at J, leaving 17 bases unmatched. CDR3 length: 15 amino acids. CDR3 DNA: TGTGCCAGTAGAGACTCGGACAGGGGGGATCGTTCGGGATATTTT. This gives the protein CASRDSDRGDRSGYF.

CDR3 sequence (DNA): TGTGCCAGCAGCTTAGGGTTTTTGGTGAACACTGAAGCTTTCTTT. Protein: CASSLGFLVNTEAFF. The chain has TRBV7-9 and TRBJ1-1; the D is unclear. The CDR3 loop spans 15 amino acids. Trimming took off 1 base at V and 0 bases at J, with 9 bases between the two ends. In germline, CDR1 is SEHNR, CDR2 FQNEAQ (reference sequence). Supplemented by reference TRBV7-9 and TRBJ1-1, the full variable domain reads DTGVSQNPRHKITKRGQNVTFRCDPISEHNRLYWYRQTLGQGPEFLTYFQNEAQLEKSRLLSDRFSAERPKGSFSTLEIQRTEQGDSAMYLCASSLGFLVNTEAFFGQGTRLTVV.

The V and J genes are TRBV29-1 and TRBJ1-1, with D perhaps matching TRBD1 (5 bases). CDR1 is SQVTM, CDR2 ANQGSEA, per germline. The CDR3 is made up of 14 amino acids. V was pared by 1 base and J by 0 bases, with 9 bases between. The CDR3 DNA sequence: TGCAGCGTTGAAGTGTGGGGGGTGAACACTGAAGCTTTCTTT. This sequence encodes CSVEVWGVNTEAFF. Complete variable domain (other parts from reference TRBV29-1 and TRBJ1-1): SAVISQKPSRDICQRGTSLTIQCQVDSQVTMMFWYRQQPGQSLTLIATANQGSEATYESGFVIDKFPISRPNLTFSTLTVSNMSPEDSSIYLCSVEVWGVNTEAFFGQGTRLTVV.

V is TRBV12-5 and J is TRBJ2-5; D remains unclear. The CDR3 has 11 residues. CDR1 is LGHNT and CDR2 is FRNRAP in the germline V gene. V lost 5 bases and J lost 5, with 6 bases in between. CDR3 in amino acids: CASGVRETQYF. In DNA form, the CDR3 reads TGTGCTAGTGGTGTTAGGGAGACCCAGTACTTC.

The V and J genes are TRBV11-2 and TRBJ2-1; D gene uncertain. Per germline, CDR1 SGHAT and CDR2 FQNNGV. The CDR3 runs 12 residues. Trimming shortened V by 2 bases and J by 5 bases, and 4 bases separated the two germline ends. The CDR3 coding sequence is TGTGCCAGCAGCTTAACCCACAATGAGCAGTTCTTC. Its protein is CASSLTHNEQFF. Full variable domain (outside the CDR3, taken from reference TRBV11-2 and TRBJ2-1): EAGVAQSPRYKIIEKRQSVAFWCNPISGHATLYWYQQILGQGPKLLIQFQNNGVVDDSQLPKDRFSAERLKGVDSTLKIQPAKLEDSAVYLCASSLTHNEQFFGPGTRLTVL.

The V and J genes are TRBV6-5 and TRBJ1-1; TRBD1 agrees at 7 bases. With V trimmed by 6 bases and J by 5 bases, 9 bases remained unmatched. The CDR3 has 14 amino acids. Looked up from germline, CDR1 is MNHEY and CDR2 is SVGAGI. As DNA, the CDR3 is TGTGCCAGCAGAGTACAGGGGCTAGGGACTGAAGCTTTCTTT. This encodes CASRVQGLGTEAFF.

This clone was recorded only once. J is TRBJ2-7 and V is TRBV11-2; 8 nucleotides match TRBD1. The V segment lost 5 bases and the J segment 4 bases; nucleotides outside the gene matches: 4. The CDR3 has 13 amino acids. Germline V gene data show CDR1 as SGHAT and CDR2 as FQNNGV. CDR3 in amino acids: CASSGTGRYEQYV. The CDR3 DNA reads as TGTGCCAGCAGCGGGACAGGCCGATACGAGCAGTACGTC.

The V call is TRBV28, the J call TRBJ2-1; 7 bases match TRBD2. V gave up 2 bases and J gave up 5 bases; unmatched junction bases: 3. Germline V gene sequence: CDR1 MDHEN, CDR2 SYDVKM. The CDR3 length is 14 residues. Here the CDR3 reads CASSLGAGNNEQFF. CDR3 nucleotide sequence: TGTGCCAGCAGTTTAGGAGCGGGAAACAATGAGCAGTTCTTC.

This chain connects TRBV11-2 to TRBJ2-7, with D uncertain. Trimming pared 0 bases from V and 4 bases from J, leaving 10 bases between. The CDR3 runs 14 residues. Germline CDR1 is SGHAT and CDR2 is FQNNGV. The CDR3 is CASSLDDAVYEQYF. The CDR3 nucleotides are TGTGCCAGCAGCTTAGATGACGCAGTATACGAGCAGTACTTC.

This chain's CDR3 is CASSVVTSGGQGAEQFF. DNA of the CDR3: TGTGCCAGCAGCGTAGTGACTAGCGGGGGCCAGGGCGCTGAGCAGTTCTTC. The genes are TRBV9 and TRBJ2-1; 12 bases align to TRBD2. There are 17 residues in the CDR3. CDR1 is SGDLS and CDR2 is YYNGEE in the germline V gene. The ends lost 0 bases at V and 9 bases at J; junction bases unmatched: 10.

About this clone: Different DNA sequences within this sample yield the same CDR3. This chain uses TRBV18 with TRBJ1-3, with D perhaps matching TRBD1 (5 bases). The CDR3 spans 14 residues. Germline V gives CDR1 KGHSH, CDR2 LQKENI. The V end lost 2 bases, the J end lost 2 bases, and 7 bases lay between the germline ends. CDR3 nucleotide sequence: TGTGCCAGCTCACCAGACAGAGCTGGAAACACCATATATTTT. Translation gives CASSPDRAGNTIYF.